This is a list of T cell receptor beta chains from one sample in a study of T cell responses to AZD1222 COVID-19 vaccine. Profiling relied on immunoSEQ multiplex PCR, and the TCRdb table lists in-frame clones only, not all of them. Of about 220,000 clones in the sample, 93% were seen once. The specimen comprised peripheral blood, sampled on day 0 of MenACWY control vaccination. The receptor set was obtained from an adult in good health. Both conserved end residues are part of each CDR3. A D gene is named only where the DNA matches it firmly. The size of a clone is reported for some rows only, either as once, few or many, or as a class for expanded clones.

clone_size: -; d_call: -; v_call: TRBV14; j_call: TRBJ2-1; cdr3_aa: CASSPLQGESRNEQFF; cdr3_nt: TGTGCCAGCAGCCCCTTACAGGGAGAGAGCAGGAATGAGCAGTTCTTC
clone_size: -; d_call: -; v_call: TRBV19; j_call: TRBJ1-5; cdr3_aa: CASSEVGEGNQPQHF; cdr3_nt: TGTGCCAGTAGTGAAGTGGGCGAGGGCAATCAGCCCCAGCATTTT
clone_size: -; d_call: -; v_call: TRBV5-8; j_call: TRBJ2-7; cdr3_aa: CASSNWAGSSYEQYF; cdr3_nt: TGTGCCAGCAGCAACTGGGCCGGAAGCTCCTACGAGCAGTACTTC
clone_size: -; d_call: -; v_call: TRBV3-1/TRBV3-2; j_call: TRBJ1-1; cdr3_aa: CASSLGEAAEAFF; cdr3_nt: TGTGCCAGCAGCTTAGGCGAGGCAGCCGAAGCTTTCTTT
clone_size: -; d_call: -; v_call: TRBV5-4; j_call: TRBJ1-2; cdr3_aa: CASSYPEGPYGYTF; cdr3_nt: TGTGCCAGCAGCTACCCGGAAGGGCCCTATGGCTACACCTTC
clone_size: -; d_call: -; v_call: TRBV6-2/TRBV6-3; j_call: TRBJ1-2; cdr3_aa: CASSPTQPPGGYTF; cdr3_nt: TGTGCCAGCAGTCCCACTCAGCCGCCGGGAGGCTACACCTTC
clone_size: once; d_call: TRBD1; v_call: TRBV2; j_call: TRBJ2-7; cdr3_aa: CASSRDRGTYEQYF; cdr3_nt: TGTGCCAGCAGCCGGGACAGGGGTACCTACGAGCAGTACTTC
clone_size: -; d_call: TRBD2; v_call: TRBV6-4; j_call: TRBJ2-1; cdr3_aa: CASSDLAGAYNEQFF; cdr3_nt: TGTGCCAGCAGTGACCTAGCGGGGGCCTACAATGAGCAGTTCTTC
clone_size: -; d_call: -; v_call: TRBV6-6; j_call: TRBJ2-2; cdr3_aa: CASSKGQNTGELFF; cdr3_nt: TGTGCCAGCAGCAAGGGACAGAACACCGGGGAGCTGTTTTTT
clone_size: -; d_call: -; v_call: TRBV5-1; j_call: TRBJ2-1; cdr3_aa: CASSLADTYNEQFF; cdr3_nt: TGCGCCAGCAGCTTGGCGGACACTTACAATGAGCAGTTCTTC
clone_size: once; d_call: -; v_call: TRBV11-2; j_call: TRBJ2-7; cdr3_aa: CASSLPGAYEQYF; cdr3_nt: TGTGCCAGCAGCTTACCAGGAGCTTACGAGCAGTACTTC
clone_size: -; d_call: TRBD1; v_call: TRBV7-9; j_call: TRBJ2-4; cdr3_aa: CASSIPKGAGNIQYF; cdr3_nt: TGTGCCAGCAGCATACCCAAGGGGGCCGGGAACATTCAGTACTTC
clone_size: once; d_call: TRBD1; v_call: TRBV7-2; j_call: TRBJ2-5; cdr3_aa: CASSSGTARQETQYF; cdr3_nt: TGTGCCAGCAGCTCAGGGACAGCTCGTCAAGAGACCCAGTACTTC
clone_size: -; d_call: -; v_call: TRBV6-5; j_call: TRBJ2-2; cdr3_aa: CASSYRGDTGELFF; cdr3_nt: TGTGCCAGCAGTTACAGGGGTGACACCGGGGAGCTGTTTTTT
clone_size: -; d_call: -; v_call: TRBV2; j_call: TRBJ1-1; cdr3_aa: CASSEGGATNTEAFF; cdr3_nt: TGTGCCAGCAGTGAAGGAGGGGCTACTAACACTGAAGCTTTCTTT
clone_size: once; d_call: TRBD1; v_call: TRBV5-4; j_call: TRBJ1-2; cdr3_aa: CASSFGGPTGYGYTF; cdr3_nt: TGTGCCAGCAGCTTTGGGGGCCCGACAGGGTATGGCTACACCTTC
clone_size: -; d_call: -; v_call: TRBV3-1/TRBV3-2; j_call: TRBJ2-6; cdr3_aa: CASSQDLNRPGANVLTF; cdr3_nt: TGTGCCAGCAGCCAAGATCTTAACAGACCTGGGGCCAACGTCCTGACTTTC
clone_size: -; d_call: -; v_call: TRBV6-2/TRBV6-3; j_call: TRBJ2-1; cdr3_aa: CASSSGVSSYNEQFF; cdr3_nt: TGTGCCAGCAGCTCAGGGGTCAGCTCCTACAATGAGCAGTTCTTC
clone_size: -; d_call: -; v_call: TRBV3-1/TRBV3-2; j_call: TRBJ1-5; cdr3_aa: CASSQGPDKKHNQPQHF; cdr3_nt: TGTGCCAGCAGCCAAGGTCCGGACAAGAAACACAATCAGCCCCAGCATTTT
clone_size: -; d_call: -; v_call: TRBV5-6; j_call: TRBJ1-5; cdr3_aa: CASSRPDQPQHF; cdr3_nt: TGTGCCAGCAGCCGCCCGGACCAGCCCCAGCATTTT
clone_size: -; d_call: -; v_call: TRBV29-1; j_call: TRBJ2-7; cdr3_aa: CSVDSWNSYEQYF; cdr3_nt: TGCAGCGTTGATTCTTGGAACTCCTACGAGCAGTACTTC
clone_size: -; d_call: TRBD1; v_call: TRBV29-1; j_call: TRBJ1-4; cdr3_aa: CSVTGVGEKLFF; cdr3_nt: TGCAGCGTAACAGGGGTTGGGGAAAAACTGTTTTTT
clone_size: -; d_call: TRBD1; v_call: TRBV12-3/TRBV12-4; j_call: TRBJ2-1; cdr3_aa: CASTPGQYNEQFF; cdr3_nt: TGTGCCAGCACCCCGGGACAGTACAATGAGCAGTTCTTC
clone_size: -; d_call: TRBD2; v_call: TRBV5-1; j_call: TRBJ2-2; cdr3_aa: CASSLEGLETGELFF; cdr3_nt: TGCGCCAGCAGCTTGGAAGGACTAGAAACCGGGGAGCTGTTTTTT
clone_size: few; d_call: TRBD1; v_call: TRBV3-1/TRBV3-2; j_call: TRBJ1-1; cdr3_aa: CASSQSPQGARGAFF; cdr3_nt: TGTGCCAGCAGCCAATCCCCTCAGGGGGCTAGAGGAGCTTTCTTT
clone_size: -; d_call: TRBD1; v_call: TRBV5-1; j_call: TRBJ2-5; cdr3_aa: CASSLTGQGAGETQYF; cdr3_nt: TGCGCCAGCAGCCTTACCGGGCAGGGGGCGGGGGAGACCCAGTACTTC
clone_size: -; d_call: -; v_call: TRBV11-2; j_call: TRBJ1-1; cdr3_aa: CASSLGRKAEAFF; cdr3_nt: TGTGCCAGCAGCTTAGGCCGTAAGGCTGAAGCTTTCTTT
clone_size: -; d_call: -; v_call: TRBV5-1; j_call: TRBJ1-6; cdr3_aa: CASSLDSDLGPLHF; cdr3_nt: TGCGCCAGCAGCTTGGATTCGGATCTGGGCCCCCTCCACTTT
clone_size: once; d_call: -; v_call: TRBV5-1; j_call: TRBJ2-7; cdr3_aa: CASSLAASRQYF; cdr3_nt: TGCGCCAGCAGCTTGGCCGCCAGCCGGCAGTACTTC
clone_size: -; d_call: TRBD2; v_call: TRBV7-3; j_call: TRBJ2-3; cdr3_aa: CASSPVAGGSDTQYF; cdr3_nt: TGTGCCAGCAGCCCAGTAGCGGGGGGATCGGATACGCAGTATTTT
clone_size: -; d_call: -; v_call: TRBV4-1; j_call: TRBJ1-1; cdr3_aa: CASSLSLGTEAFF; cdr3_nt: TGCGCCAGCAGCCTTAGTCTGGGCACTGAAGCTTTCTTT
clone_size: -; d_call: -; v_call: TRBV9; j_call: TRBJ1-2; cdr3_aa: CASTPDLGGYTF; cdr3_nt: TGTGCCAGCACCCCAGATCTAGGAGGCTACACCTTC